This T cell receptor beta chain emerged from a study of monozygotic twins with inflammatory bowel disease. TCRdb reprocessed the 5' RACE reads and reports one entry per CDR3 protein, with no DNA. The listing contains approximately 400,000 distinct CDR3 sequences. This CDR3 has 14 amino acids. Germline CDR1 and CDR2: SNHLY and FYNNEI. The genes are TRBV2 and TRBJ1-2; the D call of TRBD1 rests on TCRdb alone, since no DNA is present to check it. The sequence was collected from a human donor with ulcerative colitis or Crohn's disease, or a healthy co-twin of an affected twin (not recorded which). Sequenced material: blood. The CDR3 spells CASSARGMGYGYTF.